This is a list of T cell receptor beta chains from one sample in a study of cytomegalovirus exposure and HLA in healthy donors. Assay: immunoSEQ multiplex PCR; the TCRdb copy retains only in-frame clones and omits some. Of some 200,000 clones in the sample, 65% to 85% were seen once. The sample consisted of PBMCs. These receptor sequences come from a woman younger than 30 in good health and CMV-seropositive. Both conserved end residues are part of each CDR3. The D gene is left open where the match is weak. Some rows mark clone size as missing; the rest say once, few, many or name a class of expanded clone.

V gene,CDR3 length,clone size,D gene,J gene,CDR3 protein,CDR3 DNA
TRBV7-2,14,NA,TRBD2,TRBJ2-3,CASSEVAGENTQYF,TGTGCCAGCAGCGAGGTTGCGGGGGAGAATACGCAGTATTTT
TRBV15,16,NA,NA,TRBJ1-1,CATSRDEPMLRTEAFF,TGTGCCACCAGCAGAGATGAACCGATGCTACGGACTGAAGCTTTCTTT
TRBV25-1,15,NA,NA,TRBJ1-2,CASSDEGAYLYGYTF,TGTGCCAGCAGTGATGAAGGGGCCTATCTCTATGGCTACACCTTC
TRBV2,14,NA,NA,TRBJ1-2,CASRRTVDNYGYTF,TGTGCCAGCAGGAGGACAGTAGATAACTATGGCTACACCTTC
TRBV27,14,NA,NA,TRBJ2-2,CASSTGVNTGELFF,TGTGCCAGCAGTACCGGGGTTAACACCGGGGAGCTGTTTTTT
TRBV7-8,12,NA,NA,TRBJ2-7,CASSQTAYEQYF,TGTGCCAGCAGTCAGACAGCCTACGAGCAGTACTTC
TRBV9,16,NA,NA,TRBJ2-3,CASSGQDWINTDTQYF,TGTGCCAGCAGCGGGCAGGACTGGATCAACACAGATACGCAGTATTTT
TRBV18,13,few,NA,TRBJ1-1,CASSPSVDTEAFF,TGTGCCAGCTCACCTTCGGTCGACACTGAAGCTTTCTTT
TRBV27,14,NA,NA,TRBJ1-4,CASSKDSFNEKLFF,TGTGCCAGCAGTAAGGACAGCTTTAATGAAAAACTGTTTTTT
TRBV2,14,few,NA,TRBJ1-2,CASRREGSYYGYTF,TGTGCCAGCAGGCGGGAGGGGTCGTACTATGGCTACACCTTC
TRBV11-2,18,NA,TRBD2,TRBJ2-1,CASSLGRSTGLAGDEQFF,TGTGCCAGCAGCTTAGGAAGATCTACGGGACTAGCGGGGGATGAGCAGTTCTTC
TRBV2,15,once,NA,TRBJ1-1,CASSDPVGRNTEAFF,TGTGCCAGCAGTGATCCGGTCGGTCGGAACACTGAAGCTTTCTTT
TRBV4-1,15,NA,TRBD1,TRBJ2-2,CASSIGQGSTGELFF,TGCGCCAGCAGCATAGGACAGGGCAGCACCGGGGAGCTGTTTTTT
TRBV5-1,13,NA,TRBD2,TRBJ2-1,CASRAGGWNEQFF,TGCGCCAGCAGGGCGGGGGGCTGGAATGAGCAGTTCTTC
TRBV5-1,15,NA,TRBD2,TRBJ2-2,CASRAESGGAGELFF,TGCGCCAGCAGAGCGGAAAGCGGGGGGGCCGGGGAGCTGTTTTTT
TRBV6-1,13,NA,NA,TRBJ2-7,CASSRTYDYEQYF,TGTGCCAGCAGCCGGACATACGACTACGAGCAGTACTTC
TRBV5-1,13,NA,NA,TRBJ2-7,CASSWGLGYEQYF,TGCGCCAGCAGCTGGGGACTGGGCTACGAGCAGTACTTC
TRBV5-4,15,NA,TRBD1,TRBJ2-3,CASSLGQGATDTQYF,TGTGCCAGCAGCTTGGGACAGGGGGCCACAGATACGCAGTATTTT
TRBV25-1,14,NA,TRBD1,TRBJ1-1,CASSEYRQGAEAFF,TGTGCCAGCAGTGAATATAGACAGGGGGCTGAAGCTTTCTTT
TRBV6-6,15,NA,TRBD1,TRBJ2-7,CASSSRDRQPYEQYF,TGTGCCAGCAGTTCCCGGGACAGGCAGCCCTACGAGCAGTACTTC
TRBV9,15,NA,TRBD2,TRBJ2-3,CASSGGLASTDTQYF,TGTGCCAGCAGCGGGGGACTAGCTTCCACAGATACGCAGTATTTT
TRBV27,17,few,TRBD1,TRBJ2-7,CAREAGQGAREWCEQYF,TGTGCCAGGGAAGCGGGACAGGGGGCGAGAGAATGGTGCGAGCAGTACTTC
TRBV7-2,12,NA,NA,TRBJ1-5,CASSLTSQPQHF,TGTGCCAGCAGCTTAACGAGTCAGCCCCAGCATTTT
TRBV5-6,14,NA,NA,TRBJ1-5,CASSWGGVGQPQHF,TGTGCCAGCAGCTGGGGGGGAGTAGGGCAGCCCCAGCATTTT
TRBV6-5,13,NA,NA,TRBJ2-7,CASTHGLGYEQYF,TGTGCCAGCACCCACGGGTTAGGCTACGAGCAGTACTTC
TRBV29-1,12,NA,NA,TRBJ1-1,CSVDTGYTEAFF,TGCAGCGTTGACACAGGGTACACTGAAGCTTTCTTT
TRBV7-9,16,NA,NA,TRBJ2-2,CASSLVRGPYTGELFF,TGTGCCAGCAGCTTAGTTCGAGGTCCCTACACCGGGGAGCTGTTTTTT
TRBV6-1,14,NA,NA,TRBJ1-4,CASSELTGHPKLFF,TGTGCCAGCAGTGAACTGACAGGACACCCCAAACTGTTTTTT
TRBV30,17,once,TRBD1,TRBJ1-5,CAWSPPKGTGVNQPQHF,TGTGCCTGGAGTCCCCCTAAGGGGACAGGGGTCAATCAGCCCCAGCATTTT
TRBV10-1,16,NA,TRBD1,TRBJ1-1,CAIPPGQVTMNTEAFF,TGCGCCATCCCCCCGGGACAGGTGACTATGAACACTGAAGCTTTCTTT
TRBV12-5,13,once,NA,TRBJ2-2,CASGLDQTGELFF,TGTGCTAGTGGTTTGGACCAGACCGGGGAGCTGTTTTTT
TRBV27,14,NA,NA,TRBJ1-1,CASSPGTTYTEAFF,TGTGCCAGCAGCCCCGGGACTACTTACACTGAAGCTTTCTTT
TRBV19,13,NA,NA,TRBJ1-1,CASSPPGTWGAFF,TGTGCCAGTAGTCCCCCCGGGACTTGGGGGGCTTTCTTT
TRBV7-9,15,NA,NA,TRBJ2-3,CASSLAAGNTDTQYF,TGTGCCAGCAGCTTAGCGGCGGGGAACACAGATACGCAGTATTTT
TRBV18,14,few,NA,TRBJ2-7,CASSSIGFSYEQYF,TGTGCCAGCTCCTCCATTGGCTTCTCCTACGAGCAGTACTTC
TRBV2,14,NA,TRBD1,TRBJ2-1,CASTNRGGYNEQFF,TGTGCCAGCACGAACAGGGGTGGGTACAATGAGCAGTTCTTC
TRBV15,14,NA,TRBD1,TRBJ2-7,CATSTDRVSYEQYF,TGTGCCACCAGCACTGACAGGGTATCCTACGAGCAGTACTTC
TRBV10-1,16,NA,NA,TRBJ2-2,CASSESSRPNTGELFF,TGCGCCAGCAGTGAGTCGAGCAGGCCGAACACCGGGGAGCTGTTTTTT
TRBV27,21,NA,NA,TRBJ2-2,CASSPCKGFLTPHTNTGELFF,TGTGCCAGCAGCCCTTGTAAGGGGTTTCTTACACCACACACGAACACCGGGGAGCTGTTTTTT
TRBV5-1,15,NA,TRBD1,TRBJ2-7,CASSLVTGGPYEQYF,TGCGCCAGCAGCTTGGTGACAGGGGGCCCCTACGAGCAGTACTTC
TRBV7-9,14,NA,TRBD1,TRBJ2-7,CASSPGQGPYEQYF,TGTGCCAGCAGCCCGGGACAGGGCCCGTACGAGCAGTACTTC
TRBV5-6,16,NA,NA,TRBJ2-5,CASSPDRDFSQETQYF,TGTGCCAGCAGCCCTGACCGAGACTTCTCTCAAGAGACCCAGTACTTC
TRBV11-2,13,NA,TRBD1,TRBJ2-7,CASSSTGVYEQYF,TGTGCCAGCAGCTCTACAGGGGTCTACGAGCAGTACTTC
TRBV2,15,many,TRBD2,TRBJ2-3,CASSEGLARGDTQYF,TGTGCCAGCAGTGAGGGACTAGCGCGAGGAGATACGCAGTATTTT
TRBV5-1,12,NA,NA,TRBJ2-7,CASRGTEYEQYF,TGCGCCAGCAGGGGCACCGAGTACGAGCAGTACTTC
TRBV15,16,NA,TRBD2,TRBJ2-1,CATSRDRLAANNEQFF,TGTGCCACCAGCAGAGATCGACTAGCGGCCAACAATGAGCAGTTCTTC
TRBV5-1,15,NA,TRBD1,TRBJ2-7,CASSFGQGGTYEQYF,TGCGCCAGCAGCTTTGGACAGGGAGGAACCTACGAGCAGTACTTC
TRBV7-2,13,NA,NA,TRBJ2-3,CASSSFLDRTQYF,TGTGCCAGCAGCTCCTTTCTAGACAGGACGCAGTATTTT
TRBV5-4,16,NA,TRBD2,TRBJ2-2,CASSYESGGASGELFF,TGTGCCAGCAGCTATGAAAGCGGGGGGGCTTCCGGGGAGCTGTTTTTT
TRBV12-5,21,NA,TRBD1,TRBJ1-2,CASGGPGQGASGYWRDYGYTF,TGTGCTAGTGGCGGTCCCGGACAGGGGGCTTCGGGATATTGGCGGGACTATGGCTACACCTTC
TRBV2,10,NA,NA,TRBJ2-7,CATSPSEQYF,TGTGCCACCTCCCCCAGCGAGCAGTACTTC
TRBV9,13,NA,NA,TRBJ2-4,CASSPGGPLGQYF,TGTGCCAGCAGCCCGGGTGGTCCGTTAGGTCAGTACTTC
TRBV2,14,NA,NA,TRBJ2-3,CASSEYQGADTQYF,TGTGCCAGCAGTGAATACCAGGGTGCTGATACGCAGTATTTT
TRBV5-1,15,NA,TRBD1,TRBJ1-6,CASSVPGTGNSPLHF,TGCGCCAGCAGCGTCCCCGGGACAGGGAATTCACCCCTCCACTTT
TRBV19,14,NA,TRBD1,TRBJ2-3,CASDPGQGPDTQYF,TGTGCCAGTGATCCGGGACAGGGCCCAGATACGCAGTATTTT
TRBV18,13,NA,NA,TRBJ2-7,CASSRDTYYEQYF,TGTGCCAGCTCACGGGACACCTATTACGAGCAGTACTTC
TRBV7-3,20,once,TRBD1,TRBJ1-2,CASSLTEQVGQMGTGDGYTF,TGTGCCAGCAGCTTAACTGAACAGGTTGGACAGATGGGGACAGGGGATGGCTACACCTTC
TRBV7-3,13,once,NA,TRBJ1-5,CASSWGVGQPQHF,TGTGCCAGCAGCTGGGGCGTGGGTCAGCCCCAGCATTTT